This T cell receptor beta chain was identified in a study of shared clonotypes between healthy human individuals. General study findings and limits: Naive subsets generally exceeded memory subsets in estimated richness.

The V gene's germline CDR1 is MDHEN and CDR2 SYDVKM. The CDR3 runs 14 residues. V trimming: 4 bases; J trimming: 4 bases; junction bases outside the gene matches: 5. With regard to this clone: Antigen: not known.

An assay was performed, and its level was deep. Source study methods: ImmunoSEQ output held junction-only sequences without quality scores, so filtering differed. Profiled with immunoSEQ multiplex PCR; TCRdb holds only in-frame clones, not every one. From that table come the V and J calls and clone size; the DNA was used to work out D and trimming. The sample lists some 690,000 clones, 90% occurring once. The source is a man aged 18 to 30 in good health. Some clones in this sample may be carry-over from other donors' samples. The sequencing input was memory CD8+ T cells from PBMCs. Subset described: CD45RO+ cells pooled with CCR7-negative TemRA cells. V and J are TRBV28 and TRBJ2-7; 9 bases fit TRBD1. The CDR3 loop reads CASSSRDREYEQYF. The DNA of the CDR3 is TGTGCCAGCAGTTCACGGGACAGGGAGTACGAGCAGTACTTC.